These 7 T cell receptor beta chains originate from one sample sequenced in a study of glioma-infiltrating T cells after dendritic cell vaccination. TCRdb's copy holds only in-frame clones and misses some; the assay was immunoSEQ multiplex PCR. This table holds approximately 100,000 clones, approximately 80% found once. The source material was blood, sampled before dendritic cell vaccination. The receptors were sampled from a human donor with glioblastoma.

The chain uses TRBV5-1 and TRBJ2-2; TRBD1 matches 12 bases. J was trimmed by 8 bases and V by 3 bases; bases with no gene match: 5. CDR1 is SGHRS, CDR2 YFSETQ, per germline. This CDR3 contains 15 residues. The CDR3 here is CASSSRDRGQGELFF. DNA for the CDR3: TGCGCCAGCAGCTCACGGGACAGGGGGCAAGGGGAGCTGTTTTTT. The full variable domain, in which reference TRBV5-1 and TRBJ2-2 provide the parts outside the CDR3, is KAGVTQTPRYLIKTRGQQVTLSCSPISGHRSVSWYQQTPGQGLQFLFEYFSETQRNKGNFPGRFSGRQFSNSRSEMNVSTLELGDSALYLCASSSRDRGQGELFFGEGSRLTVL.

CDR3 loop: CASSGWDSVGLGYTF. CDR3 coding DNA: TGTGCCAGCAGTGGCTGGGACAGCGTTGGTTTGGGCTACACCTTC. This rearrangement joins TRBV6-5 to TRBJ1-2, with 7 bases that match TRBD1. CDR3 length: 15 residues. Germline CDR1 reads MNHEY; CDR2 reads SVGAGI. The junction had 14 bases not matched to a gene; V was cut back by 5 bases and J by 8 bases.

This clone was counted only a few times. The chain has TRBV4-1 and TRBJ1-5; 7 bases agree with TRBD1. The V and J ends lost 8 bases and 3 bases, in that order; junction bases with no gene match: 1. Germline lookup yields CDR1 MGHRA and CDR2 YSYEKL. The CDR3 spans 12 residues. The CDR3 nucleotides are TGCGCCAGCGGACAGGCCAATCAGCCCCAGCATTTT. It is translated as CASGQANQPQHF.

The chain couples TRBV5-1 to TRBJ2-2, with 10 bases that match TRBD1. This CDR3 region has 17 residues. Germline lookup yields CDR1 SGHRS and CDR2 YFSETQ. The V and J ends lost 6 bases and 0 bases, in that order; junction bases with no gene match: 8. The CDR3 protein is CASTRTGGGTNTGELFF. In nucleotides, the CDR3 is TGCGCCAGCACCCGGACAGGGGGAGGTACGAACACCGGGGAGCTGTTTTTT.

This rearrangement joins TRBV21-1 to TRBJ2-7; the D call in the table, TRBD2, was not verified against the DNA. TRBV21-1 is given as a pseudogene. The CDR3 is made up of 16 amino acids. The CDR3 DNA follows: TGTGCCAGCAGCAAAGAGAGTCCTACGGGAGCGCGCGAGCAGTACTTC. This gives the protein CASSKESPTGAREQYF.

The chain employs TRBV7-6 and TRBJ2-1, with 9 bases identical to TRBD2. Looked up from germline, CDR1 is SGHVS and CDR2 is FNYEAQ. The CDR3 is 15 amino acids. The V and J ends lost 8 bases and 3 bases, in that order; junction bases with no gene match: 8. The CDR3 spells CASSATTSGYNEQFF. The CDR3 nucleotides read TGTGCCAGCTCCGCTACGACTAGCGGCTACAATGAGCAGTTCTTC.

This sequence joins TRBV7-9 and TRBJ1-2, with 9 bases fitting TRBD1. Germline CDR1 SEHNR, CDR2 FQNEAQ (reference sequence). The CDR3 sequence is 14 residues long. J gave up 6 bases and V 1 base, and 3 bases lay outside the gene matches. The CDR3 protein is CASSLEGQGHGYTF. CDR3 sequence (DNA): TGTGCCAGCAGCTTAGAGGGACAGGGCCATGGCTACACCTTC.